These 20 T cell receptor beta chains came from one sample sequenced in a study of T cell responses to AZD1222 COVID-19 vaccine. Sequencing used immunoSEQ multiplex PCR; TCRdb keeps in-frame clones, though not all of them. The data show tens of thousands of clones, 80% to 90% seen once. The specimen was peripheral blood, collected on day 0 of AZD1222 vaccination. The source is an adult in good health.

This sequence joins TRBV25-1 and TRBJ2-2, with 7 bases matching TRBD1. Germline V gene lookup returns CDR1 MGHDK and CDR2 SYGVNS. This CDR3 has 14 amino acids. V lost 8 bases, J lost 2 bases, and 5 bases stayed unmatched. This CDR3 reads CASQGVVNTGELFF. For the CDR3, the DNA is TGTGCCAGCCAGGGGGTAGTCAACACCGGGGAGCTGTTTTTT.

A single count supports this clone. This chain joins TRBV5-1 and TRBJ1-3; D gene unclear. Germline assignment: CDR1 SGHRS and CDR2 YFSETQ. The V gene lost 4 bases and the J gene lost 9 bases, with 14 bases spanning the gap. CDR3 length: 13 amino acids. The CDR3 loop reads CASSVQGGGTIYF. The DNA for the CDR3 is TGCGCCAGCAGCGTGCAAGGCGGAGGCACCATATATTTT.

The rearrangement links TRBV3-1 (or the pseudogene TRBV3-2) to TRBJ1-2; a weak D match, TRBD1 (5 bases). The length of the CDR3 is 14 residues. Germline lookup yields CDR1 LGHDT and CDR2 YNNKEL (reference sequence). The ends were cut back, 1 base at V and 7 bases at J, with 13 bases in the middle. The CDR3 coding sequence is TGTGCCAGCAGCCAAGGGGACCATAAGGGTGGCTACACCTTC. As protein: CASSQGDHKGGYTF.

This chain joins TRBV6-5 and TRBJ1-2; TRBD1 matches at 7 bases. CDR1 is MNHEY, CDR2 SVGAGI, per germline. The CDR3 is 14 residues long. The trim removed 7 bases at V and 0 bases at J, leaving 5 bases unmatched. CDR3 bases: TGTGCCAGCACCAAGGGGGCGCCTAACTATGGCTACACCTTC. Its protein is CASTKGAPNYGYTF.

The rearrangement joins TRBV6-5 to TRBJ2-3; unclear D gene. V was shortened by 8 bases and J by 2 bases, with 14 bases between the two germline ends. CDR3 size: 14 residues. Per germline, CDR1 MNHEY and CDR2 SVGAGI. The CDR3 nucleotides are TGTGCCAGCGCATCCCAAGAGGCCACAGATACGCAGTATTTT. It encodes CASASQEATDTQYF.

This sequence joins TRBV30 and TRBJ2-1; TRBD2 matches 12 bases. This CDR3 contains 17 residues. The germline gives CDR1 GTSNPN, CDR2 SVGIG (reference sequence). V lost 2 bases and J lost 7; bases outside the gene matches: 12. CDR3 sequence (DNA): TGTGCCTGGAGTTATTTACTAGCGGGAGGTGGGCTGAATGAGCAGTTCTTC. It yields the protein CAWSYLLAGGGLNEQFF.

This chain links TRBV5-5 with TRBJ2-5; TRBD2 matches at 7 bases. Germline CDR1 SGHKS, CDR2 YYEKEE (reference sequence). The CDR3 spans 14 residues. Germline trimming cut 1 base from V and 4 bases from J; bases unmatched to any gene: 4. The CDR3 bases are TGTGCCAGCAGCTTGAACTGGGGGGGAGAGACCCAGTACTTC. Amino acids: CASSLNWGGETQYF. Full variable domain (rest looked up from reference TRBV5-5 and TRBJ2-5): DAGVTQSPTHLIKTRGQQVTLRCSPISGHKSVSWYQQVLGQGPQFIFQYYEKEERGRGNFPDRFSARQFPNYSSELNVNALLLGDSALYLCASSLNWGGETQYFGPGTRLLVL.

J is TRBJ2-3 and V is TRBV12-5; 10 nucleotides agree with TRBD2. Germline lookup yields CDR1 LGHNT and CDR2 FRNRAP. CDR3 length: 18 residues. Germline trimming cut 2 bases from V and 0 bases from J; bases unmatched to any gene: 8. For the CDR3, the DNA is TGTGCTAGTGGTTTGAAAGGACTAGCGGACCTCAGCACAGATACGCAGTATTTT. This codes for CASGLKGLADLSTDTQYF.

The rearrangement links TRBV19 to TRBJ2-1, with D perhaps matching TRBD2 (5 bases). The CDR3 is made up of 15 amino acids. The V end lost 9 bases, the J end lost 5 bases, and 20 bases lay between the germline ends. The V gene's germline CDR1 is LNHDA and CDR2 SQIVND (reference sequence). DNA for the CDR3: TGTGCCAGAAATGCCGGGATTTCGGCCGACAATGAGCAGTTCTTC. Translated: CARNAGISADNEQFF.

The chain couples TRBV4-1 to TRBJ1-4, with D tentatively TRBD1 (6 bases). This CDR3 has 15 amino acids. In germline, CDR1 is MGHRA, CDR2 YSYEKL. Trimming took off 0 bases at V and 6 bases at J, with 11 bases between the two ends. Written as DNA, the CDR3 is TGCGCCAGCAGCCAAGACGGACAGATCGATGAAAAACTGTTTTTT. Residues: CASSQDGQIDEKLFF.

V is TRBV29-1 and J is TRBJ2-7, with a tentative D call TRBD1 (5 bases). Trimming shortened V by 1 base and J by 3 bases, and 16 bases separated the two germline ends. The germline V gene has CDR1 SQVTM and CDR2 ANQGSEA. The CDR3 is 15 residues long. The chain's CDR3 is CSVEVWLRGFYEQYV. CDR3 nucleotide sequence: TGCAGCGTTGAAGTCTGGCTTAGGGGTTTCTACGAGCAGTACGTC.

The chain uses TRBV11-2 and TRBJ2-3; 9 nucleotides align to TRBD2. The V and J ends lost 2 bases and 2 bases, in that order; junction bases with no gene match: 5. From germline, CDR1 is SGHAT and CDR2 FQNNGV. The CDR3 is made up of 16 amino acids. The CDR3 nucleotides read TGTGCCAGCAGCTTACTCCCTAGCGGGAACACAGATACGCAGTATTTT. Amino acid sequence: CASSLLPSGNTDTQYF.

V usage is TRBV19 and J usage is TRBJ1-5; D remains ambiguous. Trimming cost V 3 bases and J 0 bases, with 6 bases left between them. From germline, CDR1 is LNHDA and CDR2 SQIVND (reference sequence). CDR3 length equals 14 residues. CDR3 residues: CASSIRNSNQPQHF. In DNA form, the CDR3 reads TGTGCCAGTAGTATCCGAAATAGCAATCAGCCCCAGCATTTT.

The chain joins TRBV4-3 to TRBJ1-5; the match to TRBD1 covers 7 bases. The CDR3 runs to 13 residues. From germline, CDR1 is LGHNA and CDR2 YSLEER. Trimming took 1 base from V and 9 from J; bases not matched to a gene: 3. CDR3 nucleotides: TGCGCCAGCAGCCAAGCTAGGGGGCTGCCCCAGCATTTT. Its protein product is CASSQARGLPQHF.

The gene calls are TRBV28 and TRBJ2-2; TRBD2 matches 8 bases. This CDR3 comprises 15 residues. The germline V gene encodes CDR1 MDHEN and CDR2 SYDVKM. J gave up 6 bases and V 9 bases, and 12 bases lay outside the gene matches. The CDR3 DNA is TGTGCCAGAACGCCGGGACTAGTCAAGCCCGGGGAGCTGTTTTTT. As protein: CARTPGLVKPGELFF. Full variable domain (rest looked up from reference TRBV28 and TRBJ2-2): DVKVTQSSRYLVKRTGEKVFLECVQDMDHENMFWYRQDPGLGLRLIYFSYDVKMKEKGDIPEGYSVSREKKERFSLILESASTNQTSMYLCARTPGLVKPGELFFGEGSRLTVL.

The chain recombines TRBV27 with TRBJ1-2; the match to TRBD1 covers 9 bases. Germline trimming cut 6 bases from V and 8 bases from J; bases unmatched to any gene: 4. The germline V gene encodes CDR1 MNHEY and CDR2 SMNVEV (reference sequence). The CDR3 totals 12 residues. This chain's CDR3 is CASRDRGSGYTF. The CDR3 DNA follows: TGTGCCAGCAGGGACAGGGGTTCAGGCTACACCTTC.

The genes are TRBV11-3 and TRBJ2-5, with D possibly TRBD2 on 5 matching bases. The CDR3 contains 15 residues. Trimming cost V 0 bases and J 2 bases, with 10 bases left between them. CDR1 SGHNT and CDR2 YENEEA come from the germline V gene. The CDR3 here is CASSLDSGNQETQYF. For the CDR3, the DNA is TGTGCCAGCAGCTTAGATTCGGGGAATCAAGAGACCCAGTACTTC.

The chain uses TRBV5-1 and TRBJ2-5; no clear D. V was clipped by 1 base and J by 2 bases, with 9 bases between them. Germline values: CDR1 SGHRS, CDR2 YFSETQ. This CDR3 region has 14 residues. This CDR3 is CASSLNQVQETQYF. Here the CDR3 DNA reads TGCGCCAGCAGCTTGAACCAGGTACAAGAGACCCAGTACTTC.

The CDR3 DNA sequence: TGCGCCAGCAGCTTGCGACAGGGTCAGACAGATACGCAGTATTTT. Its protein product is CASSLRQGQTDTQYF. The rearrangement uses TRBV5-1 and TRBJ2-3; 7 bases are a match to TRBD1. Per the germline V gene, CDR1 is SGHRS and CDR2 is YFSETQ. Trimming cost V 1 base and J 3 bases; bases outside gene matches: 5. The length of the CDR3 is 15 residues.

This clone was seen more than once but under ten times. The V and J genes are TRBV6-2 or TRBV6-3 and TRBJ2-5; 10 bases align to TRBD2. The V gene's germline CDR1 is MNHEY and CDR2 SVGEGT. Trimming cost V 6 bases and J 1 base; bases outside gene matches: 14. The CDR3 totals 18 residues. This chain's CDR3 is CASSPGLATITSQETQYF. CDR3 DNA: TGTGCCAGCAGCCCGGGACTAGCGACGATAACCTCCCAAGAGACCCAGTACTTC.